These T cell receptor beta chains were read from a single sample in a study of Tregs in tolerant kidney transplant recipients. Using immunoSEQ multiplex PCR, the repertoire was profiled, and TCRdb retains in-frame clones only, with some absent. The table lists 74,000 or so clones, roughly 91% of them singletons. The sequencing here drew on CD4+ T cells from blood (PBMCs), taken 24 months after the transplant. These receptors were obtained from a human patient who received a combined kidney and bone marrow transplant. The T cells may partly be graft donor cells. Each CDR3 is given with its conserved first and last residue. Fields, in order: D gene, clone size, V gene, J gene, CDR3 protein, CDR3 DNA. D genes are given only for firm matches. Clone size is stated in some rows and not others, as once, few, many or a class when expanded.

d_call: .; clone_size: .; v_call: TRBV10-1; j_call: TRBJ2-7; cdr3_aa: CASVLTYEQYF; cdr3_nt: TGCGCCAGCGTGTTAACCTACGAGCAGTACTTC
d_call: .; clone_size: .; v_call: TRBV7-9; j_call: TRBJ2-7; cdr3_aa: CASSGPQGYEQYF; cdr3_nt: TGTGCCAGCAGTGGGCCTCAGGGATACGAGCAGTACTTC
d_call: .; clone_size: .; v_call: TRBV5-1; j_call: TRBJ1-1; cdr3_aa: CASREGMNTEAFF; cdr3_nt: TGCGCCAGCCGGGAGGGGATGAACACTGAAGCTTTCTTT
d_call: .; clone_size: .; v_call: TRBV30; j_call: TRBJ2-1; cdr3_aa: CAWRALGGGNNEQFF; cdr3_nt: TGTGCCTGGAGAGCACTAGGGGGGGGGAACAATGAGCAGTTCTTC
d_call: .; clone_size: .; v_call: TRBV19; j_call: TRBJ1-6; cdr3_aa: CASSIGLTSSYNSPLHF; cdr3_nt: TGTGCCAGTAGTATAGGGCTCACTAGCTCCTATAATTCCCCCCTCCACTTT
d_call: .; clone_size: .; v_call: TRBV19; j_call: TRBJ1-6; cdr3_aa: CASSIGGQGGNSPLHF; cdr3_nt: TGTGCCAGTAGTATAGGAGGCCAGGGAGGGAATTCACCCCTCCACTTT
d_call: TRBD1; clone_size: .; v_call: TRBV5-1; j_call: TRBJ1-2; cdr3_aa: CASSWTGVRNYGYTF; cdr3_nt: TGCGCCAGCAGTTGGACAGGAGTAAGGAACTATGGCTACACCTTC
d_call: .; clone_size: .; v_call: TRBV4-1; j_call: TRBJ1-2; cdr3_aa: CASSQEGRIYGYTF; cdr3_nt: TGCGCCAGCAGCCAAGAGGGGCGGATCTATGGCTACACCTTC
d_call: .; clone_size: .; v_call: TRBV30; j_call: TRBJ1-1; cdr3_aa: CAWSPFTEAFF; cdr3_nt: TGTGCCTGGAGCCCATTTACAGAAGCTTTCTTT
d_call: TRBD2; clone_size: .; v_call: TRBV5-1; j_call: TRBJ2-5; cdr3_aa: CASTPQAGQETQYF; cdr3_nt: TGCGCCAGCACTCCTCAAGCGGGACAAGAGACCCAGTACTTC
d_call: TRBD1; clone_size: once; v_call: TRBV28; j_call: TRBJ1-6; cdr3_aa: CASWTGPYNSPLHF; cdr3_nt: TGTGCCAGCTGGACAGGGCCTTATAATTCCCCCCTCCACTTT
d_call: TRBD1; clone_size: .; v_call: TRBV29-1; j_call: TRBJ2-2; cdr3_aa: CSVEGQGHNTGELFF; cdr3_nt: TGCAGCGTTGAAGGACAGGGGCATAACACCGGGGAACTGTTTTTT
d_call: .; clone_size: .; v_call: TRBV27; j_call: TRBJ1-3; cdr3_aa: CASSVGGSGNTIYF; cdr3_nt: TGTGCCAGCAGCGTAGGGGGATCTGGAAACACCATATATTTT
d_call: TRBD1; clone_size: .; v_call: TRBV7-6; j_call: TRBJ2-7; cdr3_aa: CASSLPFWGPGTEAYEQYF; cdr3_nt: TGTGCCAGCAGCTTACCTTTCTGGGGCCCCGGGACAGAAGCCTACGAGCAGTACTTC
d_call: .; clone_size: .; v_call: TRBV4-2; j_call: TRBJ2-4; cdr3_aa: CASSHLGPGGNIQYF; cdr3_nt: TGTGCCAGCAGCCATTTGGGGCCTGGCGGAAACATTCAGTACTTC
d_call: TRBD1; clone_size: .; v_call: TRBV6-1; j_call: TRBJ1-3; cdr3_aa: CASTGTGGNTIYF; cdr3_nt: TGTGCCAGCACCGGGACAGGAGGAAACACCATATATTTT
d_call: TRBD2; clone_size: .; v_call: TRBV7-2; j_call: TRBJ2-1; cdr3_aa: CASSLAPGQGTSGHSYNEQFF; cdr3_nt: TGTGCCAGCAGCTTAGCCCCCGGACAAGGGACTAGCGGGCATTCCTACAATGAGCAGTTCTTC
d_call: TRBD1; clone_size: .; v_call: TRBV5-4; j_call: TRBJ2-7; cdr3_aa: CASSFGTDRGYEQYF; cdr3_nt: TGTGCCAGCAGTTTTGGTACCGACAGGGGTTACGAGCAGTACTTC
d_call: TRBD1; clone_size: few; v_call: TRBV10-3; j_call: TRBJ1-2; cdr3_aa: CAIRKTGDYGYTF; cdr3_nt: TGTGCCATCCGGAAGACAGGGGACTATGGCTACACCTTC
d_call: TRBD1; clone_size: .; v_call: TRBV29-1; j_call: TRBJ2-5; cdr3_aa: CSAVGDRTKETQYF; cdr3_nt: TGCAGCGCAGTGGGGGACAGAACCAAAGAGACCCAGTACTTC
d_call: .; clone_size: .; v_call: TRBV4-3; j_call: TRBJ1-5; cdr3_aa: CASSQDRNQPQHF; cdr3_nt: TGCGCCAGCAGCCAAGACAGAAATCAGCCCCAGCATTTT
d_call: TRBD1; clone_size: once; v_call: TRBV4-3; j_call: TRBJ1-2; cdr3_aa: CASSHRDREEGYTF; cdr3_nt: TGCGCCAGCAGCCACCGCGACAGGGAAGAGGGCTACACCTTC
d_call: TRBD1; clone_size: .; v_call: TRBV7-2; j_call: TRBJ1-5; cdr3_aa: CASSGTGGNQPQHF; cdr3_nt: TGTGCCAGCAGCGGTACAGGGGGCAATCAGCCCCAGCATTTT
d_call: .; clone_size: few; v_call: TRBV10-1; j_call: TRBJ2-7; cdr3_aa: CASGRIYEQYF; cdr3_nt: TGCGCCAGCGGGAGGATCTACGAGCAGTACTTC
d_call: .; clone_size: .; v_call: TRBV2; j_call: TRBJ2-5; cdr3_aa: CASSEVAQGTQYF; cdr3_nt: TGTGCCAGCAGTGAGGTAGCCCAGGGCACCCAGTACTTC
d_call: TRBD1; clone_size: .; v_call: TRBV29-1; j_call: TRBJ1-1; cdr3_aa: CSVQSGGWTEAFF; cdr3_nt: TGCAGCGTTCAGTCAGGGGGCTGGACTGAAGCTTTCTTT
d_call: TRBD2; clone_size: .; v_call: TRBV5-4; j_call: TRBJ2-1; cdr3_aa: CALRTSGGPSSYNEQFF; cdr3_nt: TGTGCCCTTCGGACTAGCGGGGGGCCGAGCTCCTACAATGAGCAGTTCTTC
d_call: .; clone_size: .; v_call: TRBV5-5; j_call: TRBJ1-5; cdr3_aa: CASSFAYGTSNQPQHF; cdr3_nt: TGTGCCAGCAGCTTCGCCTATGGGACAAGCAATCAGCCCCAGCATTTT
d_call: .; clone_size: once; v_call: TRBV15; j_call: TRBJ1-6; cdr3_aa: CATSRVQDNSPLHF; cdr3_nt: TGTGCCACCAGCAGAGTCCAGGATAATTCCCCCCTCCACTTT
d_call: .; clone_size: .; v_call: TRBV5-4; j_call: TRBJ2-3; cdr3_aa: CASSSPTRLSTDTQYF; cdr3_nt: TGTGCCAGCAGCTCGCCGACAAGGCTCAGCACAGATACGCAGTATTTT
d_call: TRBD2; clone_size: .; v_call: TRBV7-2; j_call: TRBJ2-7; cdr3_aa: CASSLEREDSYEQYF; cdr3_nt: TGTGCCAGCAGCTTGGAGCGGGAGGACTCCTACGAGCAGTACTTC
d_call: TRBD2; clone_size: .; v_call: TRBV7-9; j_call: TRBJ2-7; cdr3_aa: CASSLEGWEGPYEQYF; cdr3_nt: TGTGCCAGCAGCTTAGAGGGGTGGGAGGGCCCCTACGAGCAGTACTTC
d_call: .; clone_size: .; v_call: TRBV21-1; j_call: TRBJ2-4; cdr3_aa: CASSNPGLAEAKNIQYF; cdr3_nt: TGTGCCAGCAGCAATCCGGGACTAGCGGAAGCCAAAAACATTCAGTACTTC
d_call: TRBD2; clone_size: .; v_call: TRBV11-3; j_call: TRBJ2-1; cdr3_aa: CASSLGLAGSLNEQFF; cdr3_nt: TGTGCCAGCAGCTTAGGGCTAGCGGGATCCCTGAATGAGCAGTTCTTC
d_call: .; clone_size: .; v_call: TRBV7-2; j_call: TRBJ1-5; cdr3_aa: CASSLSRTPNQPQHF; cdr3_nt: TGTGCCAGCAGCTTATCCAGGACTCCCAATCAGCCCCAGCATTTT
d_call: TRBD2; clone_size: .; v_call: TRBV5-4; j_call: TRBJ2-3; cdr3_aa: CASSHRGGGTDTQYF; cdr3_nt: TGTGCCAGCAGCCACCGGGGAGGGGGCACAGATACGCAGTATTTT